This paragraph reports one TCR beta chain. Its antigen is as yet unknown. Libraries were prepared by immunoSEQ multiplex PCR; TCRdb keeps only in-frame clonotypes and omits some of them. This sample carries about 140,000 clones, around 85% of them seen once, and the ten largest clones take roughly 3%. These data are taken from a study of cytomegalovirus exposure and HLA in healthy donors. The study, taken as a whole, reports: TCR sequences were mostly rare, though some public TCRs occurred in many donors.

Germline V gene sequence: CDR1 SGHTA, CDR2 FQGNSA. The CDR3 sequence is 13 residues long. The germline V and J ends were trimmed by 6 bases and 6 bases, with 14 bases remaining between them. The TCR originated in a man aged 18 to 29 in good health and CMV-seronegative. The chain is built from TRBV7-2 and TRBJ1-2; TRBD1 is a possible D gene (6 bases). The sequenced sample consisted of PBMCs. Here the CDR3 reads CASRPTGSHGYTF. In nucleotides, the CDR3 is TGTGCCAGCAGACCTACAGGGTCCCATGGCTACACCTTC. Looking up the rest from reference TRBV7-2 and TRBJ1-2 gives the full variable domain: GAGVSQSPSNKVTEKGKDVELRCDPISGHTALYWYRQSLGQGLEFLIYFQGNSAPDKSGLPSDRFSAERTGGSVSTLTIQRTQQEDSAVYLCASRPTGSHGYTFGSGTRLTVV.